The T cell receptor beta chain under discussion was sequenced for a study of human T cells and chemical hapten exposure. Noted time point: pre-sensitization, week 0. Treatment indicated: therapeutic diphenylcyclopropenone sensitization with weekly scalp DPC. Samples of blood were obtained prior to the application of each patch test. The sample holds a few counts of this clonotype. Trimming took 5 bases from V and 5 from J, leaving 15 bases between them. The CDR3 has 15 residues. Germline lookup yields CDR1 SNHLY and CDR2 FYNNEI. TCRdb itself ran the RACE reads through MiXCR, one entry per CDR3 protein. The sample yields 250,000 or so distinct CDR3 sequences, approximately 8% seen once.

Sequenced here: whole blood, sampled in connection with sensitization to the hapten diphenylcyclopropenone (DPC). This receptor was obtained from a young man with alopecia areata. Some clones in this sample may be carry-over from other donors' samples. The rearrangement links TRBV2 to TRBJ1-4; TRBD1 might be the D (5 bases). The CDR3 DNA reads TGTGCCAGCAGTCCTCTCAGGGCGCCAAATGAAAAACTGTTTTTT. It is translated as CASSPLRAPNEKLFF.